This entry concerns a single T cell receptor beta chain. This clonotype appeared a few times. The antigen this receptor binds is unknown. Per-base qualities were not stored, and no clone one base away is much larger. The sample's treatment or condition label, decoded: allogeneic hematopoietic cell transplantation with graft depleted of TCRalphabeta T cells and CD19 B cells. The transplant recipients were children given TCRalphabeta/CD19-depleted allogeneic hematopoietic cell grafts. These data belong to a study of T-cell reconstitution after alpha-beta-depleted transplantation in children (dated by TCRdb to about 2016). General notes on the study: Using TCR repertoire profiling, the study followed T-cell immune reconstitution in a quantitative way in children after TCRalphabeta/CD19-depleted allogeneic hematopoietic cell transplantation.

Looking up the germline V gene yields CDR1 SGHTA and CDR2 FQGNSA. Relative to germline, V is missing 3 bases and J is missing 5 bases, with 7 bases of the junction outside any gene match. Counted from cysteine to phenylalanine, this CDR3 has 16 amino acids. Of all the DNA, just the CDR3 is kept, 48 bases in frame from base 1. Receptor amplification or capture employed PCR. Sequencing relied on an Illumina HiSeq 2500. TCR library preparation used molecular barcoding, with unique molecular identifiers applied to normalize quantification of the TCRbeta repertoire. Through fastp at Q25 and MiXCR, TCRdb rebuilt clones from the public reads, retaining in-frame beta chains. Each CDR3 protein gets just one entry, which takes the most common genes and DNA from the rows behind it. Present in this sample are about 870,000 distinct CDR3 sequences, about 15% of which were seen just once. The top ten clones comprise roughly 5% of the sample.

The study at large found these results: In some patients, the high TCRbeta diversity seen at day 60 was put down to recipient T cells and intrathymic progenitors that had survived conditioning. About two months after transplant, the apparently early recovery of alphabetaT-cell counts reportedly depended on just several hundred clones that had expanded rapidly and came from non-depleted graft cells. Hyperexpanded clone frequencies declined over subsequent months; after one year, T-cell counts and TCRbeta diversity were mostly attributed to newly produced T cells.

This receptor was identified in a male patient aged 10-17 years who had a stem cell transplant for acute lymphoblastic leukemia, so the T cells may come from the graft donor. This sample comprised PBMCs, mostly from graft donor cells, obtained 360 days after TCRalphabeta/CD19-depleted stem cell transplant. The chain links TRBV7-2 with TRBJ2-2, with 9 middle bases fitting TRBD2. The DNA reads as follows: TGTGCCAGCAGCTTTCTAGCGGGGATCAGGACCGGGGAGCTGTTTTTT. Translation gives CASSFLAGIRTGELFF.